The sequence of this T cell receptor beta chain was determined in a study of T cell responses to AZD1222 COVID-19 vaccine. The data were produced by immunoSEQ multiplex PCR, yet TCRdb's version contains in-frame clones alone and is incomplete. This table holds around 180,000 clones, over 80% found once. Study outcomes and limitations: At baseline, just a handful of AZD1222 recipients tested seropositive. Clonal diversity was possibly underestimated, and the donors were mostly white British, with more females. The study sampled repertoires only after the peak T cell response. Spike-specific TCRs gained breadth and depth after people received two AZD1222 doses.

A note on this clone: The antigen is undetermined.

This specimen was peripheral blood, taken on day 0 of AZD1222 vaccination. The sequence derives from an adult in good health.

CDR3: CASRQTGGYEQYF. CDR3 sequence (DNA): TGCGCCAGCAGGCAGACAGGGGGCTACGAGCAGTACTTC. The rearrangement joins TRBV4-1 to TRBJ2-7, with 9 nucleotides matching TRBD1. Trimming cost V 6 bases and J 3 bases; bases outside gene matches: 3. The V gene's germline CDR1 is MGHRA and CDR2 YSYEKL. The CDR3 extends over 13 amino acids.